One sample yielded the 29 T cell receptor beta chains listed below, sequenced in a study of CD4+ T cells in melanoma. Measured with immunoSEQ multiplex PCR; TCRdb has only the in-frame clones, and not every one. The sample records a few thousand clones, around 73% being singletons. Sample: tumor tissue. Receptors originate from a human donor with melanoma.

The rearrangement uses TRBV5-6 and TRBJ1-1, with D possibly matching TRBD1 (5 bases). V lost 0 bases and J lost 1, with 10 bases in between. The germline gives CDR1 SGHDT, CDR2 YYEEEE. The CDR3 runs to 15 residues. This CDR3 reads CASSLARQGNTEAFF. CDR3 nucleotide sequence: TGTGCCAGCAGCTTGGCCAGGCAGGGGAACACTGAAGCTTTCTTT.

The CDR3 DNA reads as TGTGCCAGCAGCCAAGGTGCGACAGAGAACACAGATACGCAGTATTTT. Amino acids: CASSQGATENTDTQYF. The chain employs TRBV4-2 and TRBJ2-3; the D gene is possibly TRBD1 (5 bases). The germline V gene encodes CDR1 LGHNA and CDR2 YNFKEQ. V lost 1 base, J lost 2 bases, and 13 bases lay in between. The CDR3 is 16 amino acids.

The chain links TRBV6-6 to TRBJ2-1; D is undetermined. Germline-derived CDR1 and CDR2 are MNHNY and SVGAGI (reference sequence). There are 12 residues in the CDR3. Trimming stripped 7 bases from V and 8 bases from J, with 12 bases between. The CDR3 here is CASTDQWHEQFF. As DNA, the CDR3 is TGTGCCAGCACCGATCAGTGGCATGAGCAGTTCTTC.

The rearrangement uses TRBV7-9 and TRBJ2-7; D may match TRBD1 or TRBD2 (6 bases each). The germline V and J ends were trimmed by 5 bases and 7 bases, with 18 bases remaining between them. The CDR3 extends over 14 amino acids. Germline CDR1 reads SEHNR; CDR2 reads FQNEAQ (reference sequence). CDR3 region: CASSPRTGAGEQYF. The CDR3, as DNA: TGTGCCAGCAGCCCTCGGACGGGGGCGGGGGAGCAGTACTTC.

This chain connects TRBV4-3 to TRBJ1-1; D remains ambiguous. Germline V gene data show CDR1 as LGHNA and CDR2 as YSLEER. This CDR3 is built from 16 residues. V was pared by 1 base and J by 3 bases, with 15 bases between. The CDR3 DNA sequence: TGCGCCAGCAGCCAAGTCTGGGTCAGACCCGACACTGAAGCTTTCTTT. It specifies CASSQVWVRPDTEAFF.

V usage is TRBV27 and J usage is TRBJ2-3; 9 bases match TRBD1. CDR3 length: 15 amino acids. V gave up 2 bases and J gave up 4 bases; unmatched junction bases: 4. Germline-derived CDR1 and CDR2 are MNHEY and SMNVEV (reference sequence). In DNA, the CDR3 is TGTGCCAGCAGTTTAGTACAGGGGGCCCCAGATACGCAGTATTTT. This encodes CASSLVQGAPDTQYF.

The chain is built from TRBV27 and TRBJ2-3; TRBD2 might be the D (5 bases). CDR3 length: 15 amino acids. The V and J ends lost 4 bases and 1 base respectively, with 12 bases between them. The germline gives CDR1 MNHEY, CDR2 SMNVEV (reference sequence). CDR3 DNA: TGTGCCAGCAGTTCCCCCACGAGGGGCACAGATACGCAGTATTTT. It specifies CASSSPTRGTDTQYF.

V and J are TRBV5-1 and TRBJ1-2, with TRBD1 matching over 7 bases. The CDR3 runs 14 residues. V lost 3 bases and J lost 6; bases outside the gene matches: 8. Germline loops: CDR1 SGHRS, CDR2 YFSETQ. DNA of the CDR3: TGCGCCAGCAGCTCACAGGGGCCCTTGAATGGCTACACCTTC. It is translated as CASSSQGPLNGYTF.

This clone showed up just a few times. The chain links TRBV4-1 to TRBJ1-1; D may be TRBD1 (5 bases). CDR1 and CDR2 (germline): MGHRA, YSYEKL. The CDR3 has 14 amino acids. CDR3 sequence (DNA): TGCGGCAGTAGCTGGGGGGGACCAGGGCAGCAAGCTTTCTTT. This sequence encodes CGSSWGGPGQQAFF.

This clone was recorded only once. CDR3 sequence reads: CASSNLQTRDYGYTF. The CDR3 DNA reads TGTGCCAGCAGTAACCTGCAGACAAGAGACTATGGCTACACCTTC. This chain connects TRBV6-1 to TRBJ1-2, with D unresolved. V dropped 5 bases and J dropped 3 bases, with 16 bases sitting between them. This CDR3 has 15 amino acids. CDR1 and CDR2 from the germline V gene are MNHNS and SASEGT.

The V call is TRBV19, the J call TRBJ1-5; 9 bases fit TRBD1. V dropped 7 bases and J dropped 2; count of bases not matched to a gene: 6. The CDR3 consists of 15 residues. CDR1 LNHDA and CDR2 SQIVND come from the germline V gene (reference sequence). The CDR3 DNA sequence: TGTGCCAGTATGGGGGGACAGGGAGGCAATCAGCCCCAGCATTTT. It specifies CASMGGQGGNQPQHF.

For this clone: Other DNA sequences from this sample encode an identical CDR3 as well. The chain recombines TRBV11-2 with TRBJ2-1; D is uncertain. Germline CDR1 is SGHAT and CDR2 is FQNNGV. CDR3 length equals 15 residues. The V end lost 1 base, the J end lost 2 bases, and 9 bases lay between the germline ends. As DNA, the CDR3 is TGTGCCAGCAGCTTAGGGGGTCTCGCCTACAATGAGCAGTTCTTC. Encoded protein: CASSLGGLAYNEQFF. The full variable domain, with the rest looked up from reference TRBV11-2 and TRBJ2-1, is EAGVAQSPRYKIIEKRQSVAFWCNPISGHATLYWYQQILGQGPKLLIQFQNNGVVDDSQLPKDRFSAERLKGVDSTLKIQPAKLEDSAVYLCASSLGGLAYNEQFFGPGTRLTVL.

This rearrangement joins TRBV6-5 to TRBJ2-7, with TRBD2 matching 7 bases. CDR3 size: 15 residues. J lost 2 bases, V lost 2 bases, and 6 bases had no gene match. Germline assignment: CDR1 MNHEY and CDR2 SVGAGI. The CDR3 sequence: CASSYLPSGTYEQYF. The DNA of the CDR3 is TGTGCCAGCAGTTACCTTCCTAGCGGTACCTACGAGCAGTACTTC.

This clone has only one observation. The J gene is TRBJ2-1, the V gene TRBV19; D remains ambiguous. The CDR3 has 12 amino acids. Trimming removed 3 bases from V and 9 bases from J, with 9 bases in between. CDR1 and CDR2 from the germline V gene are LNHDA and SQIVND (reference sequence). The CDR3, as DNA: TGTGCCAGTAGTATCCCAGTAGGTGAGCAGTTCTTC. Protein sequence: CASSIPVGEQFF.

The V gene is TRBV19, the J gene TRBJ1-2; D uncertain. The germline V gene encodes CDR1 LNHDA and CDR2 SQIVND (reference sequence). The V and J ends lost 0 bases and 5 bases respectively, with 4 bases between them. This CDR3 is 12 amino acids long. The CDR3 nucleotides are TGTGCCAGTAGTATAGATCGGTATGGCTACACCTTC. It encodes CASSIDRYGYTF.

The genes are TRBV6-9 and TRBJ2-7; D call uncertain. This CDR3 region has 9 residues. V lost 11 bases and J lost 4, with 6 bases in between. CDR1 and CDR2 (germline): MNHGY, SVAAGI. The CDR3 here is CASHYEQYF. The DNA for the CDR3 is TGTGCCTCACATTACGAGCAGTACTTC.

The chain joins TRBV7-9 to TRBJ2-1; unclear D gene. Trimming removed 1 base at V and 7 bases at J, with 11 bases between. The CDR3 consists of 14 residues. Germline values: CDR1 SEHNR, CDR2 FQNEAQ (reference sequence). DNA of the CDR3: TGTGCCAGCAGCTTAGATCAAGGGTTGAATGAGCAGTTCTTC. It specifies CASSLDQGLNEQFF.

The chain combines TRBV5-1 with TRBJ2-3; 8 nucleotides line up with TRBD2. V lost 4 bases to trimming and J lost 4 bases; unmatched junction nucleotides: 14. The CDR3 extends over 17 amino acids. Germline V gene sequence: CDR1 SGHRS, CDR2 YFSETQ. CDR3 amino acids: CASSRGVGSGGADTQYF. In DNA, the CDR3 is TGCGCCAGCAGCCGCGGTGTCGGGAGCGGGGGCGCAGATACGCAGTATTTT.

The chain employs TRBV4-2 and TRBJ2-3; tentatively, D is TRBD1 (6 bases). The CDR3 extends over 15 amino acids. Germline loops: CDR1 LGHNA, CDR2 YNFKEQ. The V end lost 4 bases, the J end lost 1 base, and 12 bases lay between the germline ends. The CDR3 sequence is CASSPTGHRTDTQYF. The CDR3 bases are TGTGCCAGCAGCCCAACGGGACACCGCACAGATACGCAGTATTTT.

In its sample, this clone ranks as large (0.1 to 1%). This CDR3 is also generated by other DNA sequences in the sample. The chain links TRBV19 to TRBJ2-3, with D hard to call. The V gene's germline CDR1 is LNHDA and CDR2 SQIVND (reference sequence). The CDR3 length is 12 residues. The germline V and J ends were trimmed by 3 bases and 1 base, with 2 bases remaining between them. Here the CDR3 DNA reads TGTGCCAGTAGTATCGGCACAGATACGCAGTATTTT. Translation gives CASSIGTDTQYF.

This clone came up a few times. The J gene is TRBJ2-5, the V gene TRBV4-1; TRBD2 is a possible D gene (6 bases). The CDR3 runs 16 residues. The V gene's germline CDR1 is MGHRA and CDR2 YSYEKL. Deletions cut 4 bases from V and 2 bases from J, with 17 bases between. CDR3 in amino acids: CASSPLERALQETQYF. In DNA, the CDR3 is TGCGCCAGCAGCCCATTGGAGCGGGCACTGCAAGAGACCCAGTACTTC.

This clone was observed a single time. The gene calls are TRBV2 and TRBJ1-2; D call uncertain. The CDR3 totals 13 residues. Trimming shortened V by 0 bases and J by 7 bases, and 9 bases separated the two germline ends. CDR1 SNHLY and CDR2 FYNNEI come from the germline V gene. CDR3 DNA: TGTGCCAGCAGTGAAGCGCGGACGGCTGGCTACACCTTC. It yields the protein CASSEARTAGYTF.

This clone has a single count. Here the CDR3 DNA reads TGTGCCAGCAGGCCCCGGAGGCAGGGGTCCGAGCAGTACTTC. It translates to CASRPRRQGSEQYF. The chain employs TRBV6-1 and TRBJ2-7; D is possibly TRBD1 (6 bases). The germline V gene encodes CDR1 MNHNS and CDR2 SASEGT. Trimming cost V 6 bases and J 6 bases, with 18 bases left between them. This CDR3 comprises 14 residues.

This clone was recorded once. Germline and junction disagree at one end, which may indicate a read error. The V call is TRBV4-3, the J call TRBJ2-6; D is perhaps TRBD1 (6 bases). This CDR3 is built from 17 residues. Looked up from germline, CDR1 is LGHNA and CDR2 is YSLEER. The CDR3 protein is CANSQVRQAAGANVLTF. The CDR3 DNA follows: TGCGCCAACAGCCAAGTTCGACAGGCTGCTGGGGCCAACGTCCTGACTTTC.

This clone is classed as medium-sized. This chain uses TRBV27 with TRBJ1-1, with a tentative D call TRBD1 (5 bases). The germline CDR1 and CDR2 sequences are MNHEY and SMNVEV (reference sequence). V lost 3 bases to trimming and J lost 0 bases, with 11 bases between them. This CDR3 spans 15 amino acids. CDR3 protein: CASSFGDFVNTEAFF. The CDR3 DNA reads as TGTGCCAGCAGTTTTGGGGACTTCGTGAACACTGAAGCTTTCTTT.

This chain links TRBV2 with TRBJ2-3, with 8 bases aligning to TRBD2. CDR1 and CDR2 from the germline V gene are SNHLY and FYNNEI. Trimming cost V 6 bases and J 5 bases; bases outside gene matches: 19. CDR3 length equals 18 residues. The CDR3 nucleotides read TGTGCCAGCAGGAGGGCCCGTTTGCGGGGGGAAGGAGGAGATACGCAGTATTTT. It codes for CASRRARLRGEGGDTQYF.

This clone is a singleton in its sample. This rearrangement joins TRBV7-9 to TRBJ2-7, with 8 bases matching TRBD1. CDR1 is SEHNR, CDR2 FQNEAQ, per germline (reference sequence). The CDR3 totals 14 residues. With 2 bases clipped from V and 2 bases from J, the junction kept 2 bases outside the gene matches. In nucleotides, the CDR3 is TGTGCCAGCAGCTTAACAGGGGGTGCCTACGAGCAGTACTTC. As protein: CASSLTGGAYEQYF.

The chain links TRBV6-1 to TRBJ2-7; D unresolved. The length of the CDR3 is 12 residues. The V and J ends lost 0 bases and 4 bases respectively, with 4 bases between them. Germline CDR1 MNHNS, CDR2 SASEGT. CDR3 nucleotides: TGTGCCAGCAGTGAAGCAAGGTACGAGCAGTACTTC. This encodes CASSEARYEQYF.

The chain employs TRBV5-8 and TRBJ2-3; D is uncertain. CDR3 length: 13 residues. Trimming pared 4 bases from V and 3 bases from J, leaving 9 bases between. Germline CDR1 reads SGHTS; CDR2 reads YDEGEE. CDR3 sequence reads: CASSTLITDTQYF. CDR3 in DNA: TGTGCCAGCAGCACTCTAATTACAGATACGCAGTATTTT.